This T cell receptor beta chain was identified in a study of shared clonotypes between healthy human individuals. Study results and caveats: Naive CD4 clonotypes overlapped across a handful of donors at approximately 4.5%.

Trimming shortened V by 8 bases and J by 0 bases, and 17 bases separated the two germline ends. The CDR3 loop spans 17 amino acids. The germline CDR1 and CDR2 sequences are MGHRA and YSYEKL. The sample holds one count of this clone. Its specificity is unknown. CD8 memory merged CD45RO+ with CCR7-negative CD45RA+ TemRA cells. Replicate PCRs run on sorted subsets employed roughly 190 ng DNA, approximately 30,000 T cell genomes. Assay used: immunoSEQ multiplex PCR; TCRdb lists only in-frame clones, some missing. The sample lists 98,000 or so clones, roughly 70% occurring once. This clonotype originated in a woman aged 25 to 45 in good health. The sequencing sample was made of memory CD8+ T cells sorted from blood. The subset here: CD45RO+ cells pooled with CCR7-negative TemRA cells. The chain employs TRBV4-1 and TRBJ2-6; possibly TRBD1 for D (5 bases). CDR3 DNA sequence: TGCGCCAGCGCGCGCAGGGTTACGGGCTCTGGGGCCAACGTCCTGACTTTC. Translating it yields CASARRVTGSGANVLTF.